These T cell receptor beta chains were read from a single sample in a study of blood T cell repertoires in COVID-19. Assay: immunoSEQ multiplex PCR; the TCRdb copy retains only in-frame clones and omits some. The repertoire includes 300,000 to 450,000 clones, roughly 86% of them detected once, and 3% sits in the top ten. The material sequenced was peripheral blood. The receptors shown here come from a human donor in a cohort sampled during active COVID-19. CDR3s include the opening cysteine and the closing phenylalanine or tryptophan. The D gene is left open where the match is weak.

TRBD1	TRBV24-1	TRBJ2-2	CATSAPGQGVTGELFF
.	TRBV6-2/TRBV6-3	TRBJ1-2	CASSYIGDYGYTF
.	TRBV2	TRBJ1-4	CASREITGRGEKLFF
TRBD2	TRBV5-1	TRBJ2-1	CASSSGTTLYEQFF
TRBD2	TRBV14	TRBJ2-3	CASSQHSGTDTQYF
.	TRBV19	TRBJ2-2	CASKRGSGAARELFF
.	TRBV28	TRBJ1-3	CASSTQTGLGNTIYF
TRBD1	TRBV6-5	TRBJ1-1	CASSYSTGAGTEAFF
.	TRBV7-9	TRBJ2-7	CASSFSGRTEYEQYF
TRBD2	TRBV7-9	TRBJ2-3	CASSILAGVGDTQYF
.	TRBV19	TRBJ1-1	CASSIRLNTEAFF
.	TRBV6-1	TRBJ1-2	CASSEQGPYGYTF
.	TRBV19	TRBJ1-2	CASRGLYGYTF
.	TRBV4-2	TRBJ2-2	CASSQVGVDANTGELFF
TRBD1	TRBV6-5	TRBJ1-1	CASSYSLSGGTEAFF
TRBD1	TRBV5-1	TRBJ1-2	CASRGLTGQAISYGYTF
.	TRBV19	TRBJ1-3	CASTKTGPSNSGNTIYF
TRBD2	TRBV7-8	TRBJ2-1	CASSLVGGRASYNEQFF
TRBD1	TRBV7-3	TRBJ1-1	CASSPGQGKAFF
TRBD2	TRBV27	TRBJ2-1	CASSLGVAGNNEQFF
TRBD1	TRBV28	TRBJ1-2	CASRTGVNYGYTF
TRBD1	TRBV2	TRBJ2-7	CASIQTGDTYEQYF
.	TRBV12-3/TRBV12-4	TRBJ1-2	CASSYDGVGGYTF
.	TRBV24-1	TRBJ2-1	CATSDPGQGHNEQFF
TRBD1	TRBV19	TRBJ1-2	CATLDRGLDGYTF
.	TRBV27	TRBJ2-5	CASSFGAEETQYF
TRBD2	TRBV10-3	TRBJ2-3	CAISLGLAGGVTDTQYF